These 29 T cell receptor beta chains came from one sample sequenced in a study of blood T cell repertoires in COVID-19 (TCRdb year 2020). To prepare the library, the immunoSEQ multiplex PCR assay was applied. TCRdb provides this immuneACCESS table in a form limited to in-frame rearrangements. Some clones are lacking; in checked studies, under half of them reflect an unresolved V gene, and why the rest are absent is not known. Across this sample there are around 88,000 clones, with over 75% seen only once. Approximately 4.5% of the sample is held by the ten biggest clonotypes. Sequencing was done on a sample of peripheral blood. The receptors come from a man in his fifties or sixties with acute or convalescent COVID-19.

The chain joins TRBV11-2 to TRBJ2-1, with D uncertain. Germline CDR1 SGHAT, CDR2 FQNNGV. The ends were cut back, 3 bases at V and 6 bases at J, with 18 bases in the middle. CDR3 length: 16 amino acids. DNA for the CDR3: TGTGCCAGCAGCTTCTTAGACTTGGGTCGTGGCAATGAGCAGTTCTTC. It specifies CASSFLDLGRGNEQFF.

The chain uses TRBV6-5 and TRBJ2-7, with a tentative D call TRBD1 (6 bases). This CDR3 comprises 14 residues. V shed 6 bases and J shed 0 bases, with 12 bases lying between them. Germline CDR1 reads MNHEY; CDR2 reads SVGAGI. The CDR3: CASRRGQISYEQYF. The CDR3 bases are TGTGCCAGCAGACGCGGACAGATCTCCTACGAGCAGTACTTC.

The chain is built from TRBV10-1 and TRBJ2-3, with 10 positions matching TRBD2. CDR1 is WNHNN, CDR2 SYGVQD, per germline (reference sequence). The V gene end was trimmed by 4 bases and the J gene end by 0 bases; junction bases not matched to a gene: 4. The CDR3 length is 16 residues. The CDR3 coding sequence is TGCGCCAGCAGTGTTGGACTAGCGGCGAGCACAGATACGCAGTATTTT. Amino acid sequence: CASSVGLAASTDTQYF.

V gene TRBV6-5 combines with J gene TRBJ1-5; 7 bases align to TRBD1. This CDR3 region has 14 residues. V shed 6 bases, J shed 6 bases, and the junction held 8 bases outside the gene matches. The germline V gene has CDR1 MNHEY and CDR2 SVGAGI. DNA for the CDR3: TGTGCCAGCAGACCAAAGGGGGCCGGTCAGCCCCAGCATTTT. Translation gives CASRPKGAGQPQHF.

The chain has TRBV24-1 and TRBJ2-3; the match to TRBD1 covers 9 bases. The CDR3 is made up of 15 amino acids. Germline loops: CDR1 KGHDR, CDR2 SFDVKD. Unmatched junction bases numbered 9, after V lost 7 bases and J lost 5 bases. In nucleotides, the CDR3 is TGTGCCACCAGCAGGACAGGGGACAGTCAAGATACGCAGTATTTT. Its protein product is CATSRTGDSQDTQYF.

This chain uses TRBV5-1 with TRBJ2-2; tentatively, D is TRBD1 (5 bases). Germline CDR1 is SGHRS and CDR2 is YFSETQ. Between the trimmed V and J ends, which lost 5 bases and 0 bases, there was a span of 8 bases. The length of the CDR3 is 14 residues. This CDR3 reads CASRQAANTGELFF. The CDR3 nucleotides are TGCGCCAGCAGACAGGCCGCGAACACCGGGGAGCTGTTTTTT.

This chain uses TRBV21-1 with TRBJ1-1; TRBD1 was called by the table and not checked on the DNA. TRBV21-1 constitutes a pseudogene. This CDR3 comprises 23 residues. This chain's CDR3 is CASSKSAGSNLTNFYFMNTEAFF. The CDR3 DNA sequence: TGTGCCAGCAGCAAAAGTGCAGGAAGTAATCTTACGAATTTCTACTTCATGAACACTGAAGCTTTCTTT.

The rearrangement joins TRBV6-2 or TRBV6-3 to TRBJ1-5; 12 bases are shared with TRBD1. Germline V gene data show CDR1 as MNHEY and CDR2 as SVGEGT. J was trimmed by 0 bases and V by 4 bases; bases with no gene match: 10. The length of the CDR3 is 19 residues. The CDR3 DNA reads TGTGCCAGCAGTTTTCCGGGACAGGGGGCGCGTGCTAGCAATCAGCCCCAGCATTTT. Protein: CASSFPGQGARASNQPQHF.

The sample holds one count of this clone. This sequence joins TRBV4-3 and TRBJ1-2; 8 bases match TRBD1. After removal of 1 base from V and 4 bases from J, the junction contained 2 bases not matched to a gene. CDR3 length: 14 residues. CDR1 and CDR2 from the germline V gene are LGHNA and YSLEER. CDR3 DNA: TGCGCCAGCAGCCAAGGGACAGGGCTCTATGGCTACACCTTC. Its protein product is CASSQGTGLYGYTF.

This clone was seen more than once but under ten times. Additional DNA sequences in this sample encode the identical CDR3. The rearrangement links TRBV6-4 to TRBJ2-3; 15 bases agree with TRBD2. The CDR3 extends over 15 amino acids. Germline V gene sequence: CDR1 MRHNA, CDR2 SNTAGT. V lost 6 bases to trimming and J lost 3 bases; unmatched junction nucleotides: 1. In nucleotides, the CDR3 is TGTGCCAGCAGCGGGACTAGCGGGGGGACAGATACGCAGTATTTT. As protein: CASSGTSGGTDTQYF.

In DNA form, the CDR3 reads TGTGCCAGCAGCACTAGCGGAGCCCCCTACGAGCAGTACTTC. Translating it yields CASSTSGAPYEQYF. The chain combines TRBV21-1 with TRBJ2-7; no check of the table's D call, TRBD2, against the DNA was made. TRBV21-1 is annotated as a pseudogene. This CDR3 is built from 14 residues.

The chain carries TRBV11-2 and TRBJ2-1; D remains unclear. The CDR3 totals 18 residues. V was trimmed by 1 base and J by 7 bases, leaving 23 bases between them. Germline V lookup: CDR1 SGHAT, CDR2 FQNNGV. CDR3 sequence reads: CASSLGLVGQVGENEQFF. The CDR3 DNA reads TGTGCCAGCAGCTTAGGGTTGGTTGGGCAGGTCGGCGAAAATGAGCAGTTCTTC.

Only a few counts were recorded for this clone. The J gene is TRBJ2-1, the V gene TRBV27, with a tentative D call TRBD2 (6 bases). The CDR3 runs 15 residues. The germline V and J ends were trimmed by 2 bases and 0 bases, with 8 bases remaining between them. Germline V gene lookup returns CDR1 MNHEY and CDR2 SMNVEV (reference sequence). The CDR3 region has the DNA TGTGCCAGCAGTTTAGTGACTAGCTCCTACAATGAGCAGTTCTTC. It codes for CASSLVTSSYNEQFF.

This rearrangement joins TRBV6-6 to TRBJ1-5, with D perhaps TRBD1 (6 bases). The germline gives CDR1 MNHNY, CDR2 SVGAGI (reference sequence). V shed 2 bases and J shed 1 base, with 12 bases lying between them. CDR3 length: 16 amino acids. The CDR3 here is CASSYGGLGSNQPQHF. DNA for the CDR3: TGTGCCAGCAGTTACGGGGGCTTGGGGAGCAATCAGCCCCAGCATTTT.

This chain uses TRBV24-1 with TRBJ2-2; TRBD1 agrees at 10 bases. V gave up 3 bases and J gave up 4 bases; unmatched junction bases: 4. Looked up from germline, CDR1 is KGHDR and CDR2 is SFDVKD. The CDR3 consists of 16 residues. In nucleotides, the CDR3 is TGTGCCACCAGTGATCCAGGGACAGGGGCCACCGGGGAGCTGTTTTTT. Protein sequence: CATSDPGTGATGELFF.

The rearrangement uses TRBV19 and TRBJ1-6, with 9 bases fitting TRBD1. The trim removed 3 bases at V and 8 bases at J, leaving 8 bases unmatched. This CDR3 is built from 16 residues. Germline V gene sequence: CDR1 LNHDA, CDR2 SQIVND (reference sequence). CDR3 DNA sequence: TGTGCCAGTAGTATCGGGACAGGGCATGAATATTCACCCCTCCACTTT. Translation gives CASSIGTGHEYSPLHF. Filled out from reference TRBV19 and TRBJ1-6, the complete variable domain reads DGGITQSPKYLFRKEGQNVTLSCEQNLNHDAMYWYRQDPGQGLRLIYYSQIVNDFQKGDIAEGYSVSREKKESFPLTVTSAQKNPTAFYLCASSIGTGHEYSPLHFGNGTRLTVT.

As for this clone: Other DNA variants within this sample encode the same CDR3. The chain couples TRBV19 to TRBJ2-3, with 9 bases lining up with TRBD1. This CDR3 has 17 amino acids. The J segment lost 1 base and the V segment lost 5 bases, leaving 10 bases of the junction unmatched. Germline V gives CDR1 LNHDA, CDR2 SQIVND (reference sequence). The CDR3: CASSSSGTGLGTDTQYF. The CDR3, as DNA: TGTGCCAGTAGTTCCTCCGGGACAGGGCTTGGCACAGATACGCAGTATTTT.

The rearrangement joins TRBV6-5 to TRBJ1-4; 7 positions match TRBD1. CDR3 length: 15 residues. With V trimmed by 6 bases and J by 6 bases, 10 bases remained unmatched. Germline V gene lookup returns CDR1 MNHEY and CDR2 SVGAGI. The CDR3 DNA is TGTGCCAGCAGCGGACAGGCCGCCGGGGATGAAAAACTGTTTTTT. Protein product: CASSGQAAGDEKLFF.

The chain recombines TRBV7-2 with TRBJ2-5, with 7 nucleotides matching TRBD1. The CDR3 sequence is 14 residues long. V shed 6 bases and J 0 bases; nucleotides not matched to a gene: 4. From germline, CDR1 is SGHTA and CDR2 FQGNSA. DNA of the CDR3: TGTGCCAGCAGAGCGACAGGGTACCAAGAGACCCAGTACTTC. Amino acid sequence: CASRATGYQETQYF.

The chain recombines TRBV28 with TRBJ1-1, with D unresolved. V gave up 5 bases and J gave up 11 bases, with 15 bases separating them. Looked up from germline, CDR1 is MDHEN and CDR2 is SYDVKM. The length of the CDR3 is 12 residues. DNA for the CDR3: TGTGCCAGCAGTCCCCCCGAGGGAGTCGCTTTCTTT. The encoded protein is CASSPPEGVAFF.

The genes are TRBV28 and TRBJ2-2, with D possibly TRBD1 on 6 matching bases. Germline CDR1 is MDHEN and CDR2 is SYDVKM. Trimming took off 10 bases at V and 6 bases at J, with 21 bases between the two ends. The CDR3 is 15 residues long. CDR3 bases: TGTGCCACAGCTTCCCAGGGGTTGGGATCCGGGGAGCTGTTTTTT. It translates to CATASQGLGSGELFF.

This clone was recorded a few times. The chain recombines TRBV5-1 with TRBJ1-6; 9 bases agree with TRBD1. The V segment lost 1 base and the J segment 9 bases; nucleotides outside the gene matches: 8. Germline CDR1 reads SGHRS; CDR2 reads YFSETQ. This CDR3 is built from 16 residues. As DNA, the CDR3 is TGCGCCAGCAGCTTGAAGTCGGGGACAGGGTTTTCACCCCTCCACTTT. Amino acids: CASSLKSGTGFSPLHF.

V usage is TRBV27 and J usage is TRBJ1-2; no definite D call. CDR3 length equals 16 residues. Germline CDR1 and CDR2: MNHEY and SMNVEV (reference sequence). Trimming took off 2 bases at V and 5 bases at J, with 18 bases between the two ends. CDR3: CASSLGSQTFLYGYTF. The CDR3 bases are TGTGCCAGCAGTTTAGGTAGTCAGACTTTCCTATATGGCTACACCTTC.

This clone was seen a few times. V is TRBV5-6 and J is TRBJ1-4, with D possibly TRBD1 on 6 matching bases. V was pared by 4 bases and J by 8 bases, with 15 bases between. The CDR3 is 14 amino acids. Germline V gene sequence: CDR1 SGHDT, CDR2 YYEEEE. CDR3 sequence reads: CASSRLRQDEKLFF. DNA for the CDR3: TGTGCCAGCAGCCGTCTGAGACAGGACGAAAAACTGTTTTTT.

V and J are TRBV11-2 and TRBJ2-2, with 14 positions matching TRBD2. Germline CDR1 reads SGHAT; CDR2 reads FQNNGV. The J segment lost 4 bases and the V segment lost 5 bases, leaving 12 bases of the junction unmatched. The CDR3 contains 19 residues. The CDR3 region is CASSRRLAGGPGGTGELFF. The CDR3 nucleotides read TGTGCCAGCAGCCGACGACTAGCGGGAGGGCCGGGAGGCACCGGGGAGCTGTTTTTT.

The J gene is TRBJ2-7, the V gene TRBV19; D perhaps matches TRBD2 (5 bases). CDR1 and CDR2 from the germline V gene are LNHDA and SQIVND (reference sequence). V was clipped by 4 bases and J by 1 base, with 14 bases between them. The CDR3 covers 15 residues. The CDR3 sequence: CASSKASLGSYEQYF. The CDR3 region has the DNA TGTGCCAGTAGTAAGGCTAGCCTGGGGTCCTACGAGCAGTACTTC.

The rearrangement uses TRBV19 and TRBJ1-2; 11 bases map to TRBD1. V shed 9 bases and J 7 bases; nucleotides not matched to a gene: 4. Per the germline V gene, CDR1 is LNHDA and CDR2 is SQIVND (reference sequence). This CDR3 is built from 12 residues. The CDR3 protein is CASGTGGRGYTF. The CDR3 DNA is TGTGCCAGCGGGACAGGGGGTCGTGGCTACACCTTC. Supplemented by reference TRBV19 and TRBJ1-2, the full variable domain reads DGGITQSPKYLFRKEGQNVTLSCEQNLNHDAMYWYRQDPGQGLRLIYYSQIVNDFQKGDIAEGYSVSREKKESFPLTVTSAQKNPTAFYLCASGTGGRGYTFGSGTRLTVV.

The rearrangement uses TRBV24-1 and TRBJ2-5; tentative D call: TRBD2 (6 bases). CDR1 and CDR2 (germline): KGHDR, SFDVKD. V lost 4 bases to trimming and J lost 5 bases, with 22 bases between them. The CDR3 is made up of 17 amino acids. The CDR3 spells CATSDPKTGSAGETQYF. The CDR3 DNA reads TGTGCCACCAGTGACCCTAAAACGGGGTCCGCGGGGGAGACCCAGTACTTC.

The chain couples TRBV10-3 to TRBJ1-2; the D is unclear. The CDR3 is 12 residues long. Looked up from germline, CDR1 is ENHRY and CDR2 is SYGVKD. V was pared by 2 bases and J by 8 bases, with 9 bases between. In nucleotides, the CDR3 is TGTGCCATCAGTGAGGGATACGGGGGCTACACCTTC. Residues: CAISEGYGGYTF.